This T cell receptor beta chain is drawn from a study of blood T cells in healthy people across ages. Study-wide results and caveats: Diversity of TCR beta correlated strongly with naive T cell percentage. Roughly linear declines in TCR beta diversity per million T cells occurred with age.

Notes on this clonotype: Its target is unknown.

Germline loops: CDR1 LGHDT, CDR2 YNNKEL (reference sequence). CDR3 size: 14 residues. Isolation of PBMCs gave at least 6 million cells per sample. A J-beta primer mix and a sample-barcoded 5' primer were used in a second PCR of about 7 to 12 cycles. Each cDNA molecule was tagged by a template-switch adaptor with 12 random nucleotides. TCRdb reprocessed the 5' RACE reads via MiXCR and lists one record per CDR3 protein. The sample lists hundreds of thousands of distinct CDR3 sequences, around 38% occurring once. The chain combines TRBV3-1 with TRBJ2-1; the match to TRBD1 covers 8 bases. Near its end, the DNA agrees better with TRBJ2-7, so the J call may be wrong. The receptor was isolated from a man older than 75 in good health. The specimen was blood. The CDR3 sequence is CASSQQNRGNEQYF. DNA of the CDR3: TGTGCCAGCAGCCAACAAAACAGGGGGAATGAGCAGTACTTC.